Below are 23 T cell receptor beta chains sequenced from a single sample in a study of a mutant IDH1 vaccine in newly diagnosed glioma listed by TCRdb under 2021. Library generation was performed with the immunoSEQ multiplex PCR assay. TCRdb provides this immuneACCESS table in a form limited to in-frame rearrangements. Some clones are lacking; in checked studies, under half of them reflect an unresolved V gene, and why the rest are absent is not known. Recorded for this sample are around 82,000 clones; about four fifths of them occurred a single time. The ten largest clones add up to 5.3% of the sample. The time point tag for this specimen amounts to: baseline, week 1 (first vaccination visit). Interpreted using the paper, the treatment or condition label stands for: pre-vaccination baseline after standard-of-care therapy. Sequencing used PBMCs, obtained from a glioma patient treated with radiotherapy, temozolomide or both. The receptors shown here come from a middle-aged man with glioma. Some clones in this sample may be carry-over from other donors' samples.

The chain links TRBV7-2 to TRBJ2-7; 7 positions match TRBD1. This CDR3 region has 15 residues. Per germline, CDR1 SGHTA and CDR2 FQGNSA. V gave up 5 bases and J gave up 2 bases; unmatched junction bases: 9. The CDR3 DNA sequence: TGTGCCAGCAGCCCCCAAGGGGGCGAAGCCTACGAGCAGTACTTC. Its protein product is CASSPQGGEAYEQYF.

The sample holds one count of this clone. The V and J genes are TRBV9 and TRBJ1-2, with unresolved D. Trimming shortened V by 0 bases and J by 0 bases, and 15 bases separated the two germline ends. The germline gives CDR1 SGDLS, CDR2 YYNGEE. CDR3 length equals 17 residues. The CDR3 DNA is TGTGCCAGCAGCGTAGAGCGGGTAGGTTACGCTAACTATGGCTACACCTTC. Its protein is CASSVERVGYANYGYTF.

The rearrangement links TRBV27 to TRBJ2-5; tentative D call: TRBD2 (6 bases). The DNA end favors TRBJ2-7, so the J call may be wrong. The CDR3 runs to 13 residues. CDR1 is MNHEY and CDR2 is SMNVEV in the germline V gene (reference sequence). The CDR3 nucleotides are TGTGCCAGCTCCTCGGGGGATTCCTACGAGCAGTACTTC. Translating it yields CASSSGDSYEQYF.

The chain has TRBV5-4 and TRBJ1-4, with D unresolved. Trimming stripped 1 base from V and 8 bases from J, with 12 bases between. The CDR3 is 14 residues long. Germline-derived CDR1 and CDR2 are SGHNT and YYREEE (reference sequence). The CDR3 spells CASSLMGVGEKLFF. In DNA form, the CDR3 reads TGTGCCAGCAGCTTGATGGGAGTGGGGGAAAAACTGTTTTTT.

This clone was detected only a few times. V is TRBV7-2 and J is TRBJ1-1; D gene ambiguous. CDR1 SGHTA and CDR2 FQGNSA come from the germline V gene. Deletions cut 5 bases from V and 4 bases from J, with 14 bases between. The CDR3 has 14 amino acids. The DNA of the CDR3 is TGTGCCAGCAGCGCACAGTCCGGGCCCACTGAAGCTTTCTTT. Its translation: CASSAQSGPTEAFF.

In DNA, the CDR3 is TGCAGCGTCCAATCCGGGACAGTCTATGGCTACACCTTC. Protein product: CSVQSGTVYGYTF. The chain links TRBV29-1 to TRBJ1-2, with 7 bases aligning to TRBD1. Unmatched junction bases numbered 8, after V lost 6 bases and J lost 4 bases. The length of the CDR3 is 13 residues. Germline values: CDR1 SQVTM, CDR2 ANQGSEA.

CDR3 protein: CASSLGARVGTNEKLFF. Written as DNA, the CDR3 is TGCGCCAGCAGCTTGGGCGCCAGGGTAGGAACTAATGAAAAACTGTTTTTT. J is TRBJ1-4 and V is TRBV5-1, with a tentative D call TRBD1 (5 bases). The CDR3 loop spans 17 amino acids. Trimming stripped 0 bases from V and 1 base from J, with 13 bases between. Germline V CDR1 and CDR2: SGHRS, YFSETQ.

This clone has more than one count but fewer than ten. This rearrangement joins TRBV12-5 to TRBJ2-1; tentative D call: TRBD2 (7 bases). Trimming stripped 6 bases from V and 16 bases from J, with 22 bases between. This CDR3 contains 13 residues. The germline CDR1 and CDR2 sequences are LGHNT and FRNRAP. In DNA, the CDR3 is TGTGCTAGTGGCCGGATTGGGGGGGGCGAAGTATTCTTC. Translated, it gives CASGRIGGGEVFF.

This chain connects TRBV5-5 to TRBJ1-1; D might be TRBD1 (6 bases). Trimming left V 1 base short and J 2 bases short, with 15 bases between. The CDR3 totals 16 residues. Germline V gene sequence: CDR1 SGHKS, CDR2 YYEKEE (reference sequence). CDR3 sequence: CASSLIWAGVNTEAFF. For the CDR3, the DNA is TGTGCCAGCAGCTTGATTTGGGCAGGGGTAAACACTGAAGCTTTCTTT.

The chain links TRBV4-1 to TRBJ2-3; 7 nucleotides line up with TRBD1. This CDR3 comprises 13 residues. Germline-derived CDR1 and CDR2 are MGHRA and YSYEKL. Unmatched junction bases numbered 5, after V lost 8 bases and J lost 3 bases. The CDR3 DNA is TGCGCCAGCCGAAGACAGGGTACAGATACGCAGTATTTT. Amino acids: CASRRQGTDTQYF.

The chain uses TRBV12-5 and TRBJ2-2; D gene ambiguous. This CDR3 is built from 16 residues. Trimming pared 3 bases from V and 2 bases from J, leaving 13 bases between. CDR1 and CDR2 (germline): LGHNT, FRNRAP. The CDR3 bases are TGTGCTAGTGGTTTTTTAATCAGGAACAACACCGGGGAGCTGTTTTTT. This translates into CASGFLIRNNTGELFF.

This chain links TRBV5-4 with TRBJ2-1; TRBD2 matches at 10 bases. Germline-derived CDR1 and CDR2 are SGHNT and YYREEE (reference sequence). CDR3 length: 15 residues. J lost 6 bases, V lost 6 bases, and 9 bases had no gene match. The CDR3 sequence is CASKPSGGALNEQFF. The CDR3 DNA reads TGTGCCAGCAAACCCAGCGGGGGGGCCCTCAATGAGCAGTTCTTC.

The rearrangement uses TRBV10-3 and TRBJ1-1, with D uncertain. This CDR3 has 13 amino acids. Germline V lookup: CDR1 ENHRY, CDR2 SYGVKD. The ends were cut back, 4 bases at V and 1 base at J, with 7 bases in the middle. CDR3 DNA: TGTGCCATCAGTGCTCGGGAGAACACTGAAGCTTTCTTT. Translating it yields CAISARENTEAFF.

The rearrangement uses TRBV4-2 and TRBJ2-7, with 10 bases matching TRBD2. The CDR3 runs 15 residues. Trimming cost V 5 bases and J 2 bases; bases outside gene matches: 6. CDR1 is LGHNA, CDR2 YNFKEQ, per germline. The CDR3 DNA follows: TGTGCCAGCAGCTCGCGCGGGACTAGCGCCTACGAGCAGTACTTC. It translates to CASSSRGTSAYEQYF.

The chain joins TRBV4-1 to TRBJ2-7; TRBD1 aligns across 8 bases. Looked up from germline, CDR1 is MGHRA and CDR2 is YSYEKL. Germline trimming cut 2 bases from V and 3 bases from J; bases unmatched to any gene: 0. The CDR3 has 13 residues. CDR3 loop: CASSQTGGYEQYF. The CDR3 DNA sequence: TGCGCCAGCAGCCAAACAGGGGGCTACGAGCAGTACTTC.

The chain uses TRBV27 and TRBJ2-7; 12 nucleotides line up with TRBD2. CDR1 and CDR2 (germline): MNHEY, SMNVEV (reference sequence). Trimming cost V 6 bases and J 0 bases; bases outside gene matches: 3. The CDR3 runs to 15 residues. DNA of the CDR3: TGTGCCAGCAGCCGGACTAGCGGGGTCTCCTACGAGCAGTACTTC. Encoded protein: CASSRTSGVSYEQYF.

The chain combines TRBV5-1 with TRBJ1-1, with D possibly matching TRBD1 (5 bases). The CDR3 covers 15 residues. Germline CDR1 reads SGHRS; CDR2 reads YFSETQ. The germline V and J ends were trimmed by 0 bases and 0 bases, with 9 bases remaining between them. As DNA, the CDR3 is TGCGCCAGCAGCTTGGGGGGACGGGTGAACACTGAAGCTTTCTTT. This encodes CASSLGGRVNTEAFF.

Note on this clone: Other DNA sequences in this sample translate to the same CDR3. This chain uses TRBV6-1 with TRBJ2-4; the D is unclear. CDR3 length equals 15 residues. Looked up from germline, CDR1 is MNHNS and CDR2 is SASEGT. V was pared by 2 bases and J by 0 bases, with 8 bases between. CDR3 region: CASSEQTVAKNIQYF. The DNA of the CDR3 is TGTGCCAGCAGTGAACAGACCGTAGCCAAAAACATTCAGTACTTC.

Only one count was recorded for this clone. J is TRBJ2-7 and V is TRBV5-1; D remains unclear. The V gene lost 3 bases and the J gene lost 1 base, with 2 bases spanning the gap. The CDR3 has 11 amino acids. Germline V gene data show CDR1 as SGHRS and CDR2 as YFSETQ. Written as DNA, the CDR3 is TGCGCCAGCAGCTCTTCCTACGAGCAGTACTTC. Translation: CASSSSYEQYF.

In DNA, the CDR3 is TGTGCCAGCAGAGATCCGGGACAGGGTTCCAATGAGCAGTTCTTC. As protein: CASRDPGQGSNEQFF. V is TRBV2 and J is TRBJ2-1; 9 bases line up with TRBD1. The CDR3 contains 15 residues. The V gene end was trimmed by 6 bases and the J gene end by 6 bases; junction bases not matched to a gene: 9. Germline-derived CDR1 and CDR2 are SNHLY and FYNNEI.

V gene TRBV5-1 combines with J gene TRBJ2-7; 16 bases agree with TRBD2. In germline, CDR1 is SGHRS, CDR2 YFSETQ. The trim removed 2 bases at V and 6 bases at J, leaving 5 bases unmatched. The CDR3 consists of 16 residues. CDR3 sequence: CASSFGTSGGAGEQYF. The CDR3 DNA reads TGCGCCAGCAGCTTTGGGACTAGCGGGGGGGCGGGCGAGCAGTACTTC.

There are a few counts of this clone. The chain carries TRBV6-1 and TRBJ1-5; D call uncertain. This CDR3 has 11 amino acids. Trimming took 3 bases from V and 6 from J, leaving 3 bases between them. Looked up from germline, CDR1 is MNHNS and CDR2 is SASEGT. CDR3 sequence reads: CASSEFQPQHF. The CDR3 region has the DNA TGTGCCAGCAGTGAGTTTCAGCCCCAGCATTTT.

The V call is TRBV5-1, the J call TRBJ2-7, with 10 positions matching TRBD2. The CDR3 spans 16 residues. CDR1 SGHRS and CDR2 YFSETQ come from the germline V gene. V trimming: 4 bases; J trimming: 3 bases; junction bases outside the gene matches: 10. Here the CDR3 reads CASSLGLASSRYEQYF. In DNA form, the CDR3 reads TGCGCCAGCAGCCTGGGACTAGCGTCTTCCCGCTACGAGCAGTACTTC.